This entry concerns a single T cell receptor beta chain. The antigen this receptor binds is unknown. Per-nucleotide qualities are absent, and no much larger clonotype sits a single base away. This sample was taken from a study of T cells in narcolepsy (dated by TCRdb to the late 2010s). Regarding the study in general: Patients with narcolepsy type 1 or type 2 (NT1, NT2) and healthy control donors were enrolled in the study. The study sought autoreactive T cells targeting hypocretin neuron self-antigens (hypocretin, TRIB2) in narcolepsy patients, using TCR Vbeta sequencing to track clonotypes in blood and CSF. General findings and caveats noted by the study authors: Autoreactive clonotypes were reported to be detected serially in the blood of the same patients and of different patients, but not in the blood of healthy controls. Patients and controls had similar numbers of sequenced blood memory CD4+ clonotypes, with averages of around 41,000 in patients and 33,354 in controls. HCRT-specific and TRIB2-specific autoreactive clonotypes were highlighted in plots that compared CD4+ T cell clonotypes in CSF versus blood from the same patient. Some blood memory CD4+ repertoires from patients and controls contained no sequences matching autoreactive T cell clones.

There are 13 amino acids in the CDR3, from cysteine to phenylalanine inclusive. Only CDR3 DNA is held: 39 bases, read in frame from base 1. V is pared back by 4 bases and J by 1 base, with 7 bases lying between the germline termini. CDR1 and CDR2, looked up from the germline V gene, are MNHNS and SASEGT. To prepare the library, the immunoSEQ multiplex PCR assay was applied. TCRdb limited this immuneACCESS table to in-frame rearrangements with V and J called. A share of clones is missing; checked studies link under half to unresolved V genes, and the rest is unexplained. The sample yields more than 30,000 clones; under 85% were counted once. About 3% of the sample comes from the top ten. For TCR Vbeta sequencing, memory CD4+ T cells were sorted ex vivo from the peripheral blood of both healthy controls and narcolepsy patients.

Sequenced sample: CD45RA- memory CD4+ T cells from PBMCs. The cell subset or site label, as the study defines it: memory T cells sorted ex vivo from peripheral blood. This sequence originates from a human donor with narcolepsy. This chain joins TRBV6-1 to TRBJ1-1, with the D gene uncertain. The DNA sequence follows: TGTGCCAGCAGTGTCATCTCGAACACTGAAGCTTTCTTT. This is translated as CASSVISNTEAFF.